The 30 T cell receptor beta chains below were found in one sample sequenced in a study of T cell clonality in common variable immunodeficiency. TCRdb keeps only in-frame clones here, not all; method: immunoSEQ multiplex PCR. Observed in the sample are roughly 30,000 clones, none of them singletons. Sequenced input: peripheral blood mononuclear cells. These receptors were obtained from a person aged 18 to 75 in good health.

To note about this clone: The CDR3 extends 3 residues past the end of the read, so its final part is completed from the germline J gene. J is TRBJ2-3 and V is TRBV30, with unresolved D. CDR1 and CDR2 (germline): GTSNPN, SVGIG (reference sequence). The CDR3 contains 16 residues. The chain's CDR3 is CAWSVPRGYGNQPQYF. Incomplete CDR3 DNA: TGTGCCTGGAGTGTACCTAGAGGTTACGGCAATCAGCCG.

This clone was seen a handful of times. The sequenced fragment ends 3 residues before the CDR3 boundary, so the rest is inferred from the germline J gene. This chain uses TRBV5-1 with TRBJ2-1; TRBD2 matches 10 bases. The ends lost 5 bases at V and 2 bases at J; junction bases unmatched: 4. The CDR3 runs 15 residues. The germline CDR1 and CDR2 sequences are SGHRS and YFSETQ. CDR3 DNA, as far as it was read: TGCGCCAGCAGTCTAACTAGCGGGACCTACAATGAG. Protein sequence: CASSLTSGTYNE. The whole CDR3 is CASSLTSGTYNEQFF.

The table lists this clone with many counts. Read coverage stops 3 residues before the CDR3 terminus; the germline J gene supplies the remainder. The chain recombines TRBV5-1 with TRBJ1-3; unclear D gene. Deletions cut 5 bases from V and 2 bases from J, with 8 bases between. Germline CDR1 and CDR2: SGHRS and YFSETQ. The length of the CDR3 is 13 residues. The sequenced CDR3 bases are TGCGCCAGCAGTATCCAGGCTGGAAACACC. Amino acids: CASSIQAGNT. The entire CDR3 is CASSIQAGNTIYF.

This clone was recorded at least ten times. The sequenced fragment ends 3 residues before the CDR3 boundary, so the rest is inferred from the germline J gene. V is TRBV10-1 and J is TRBJ2-7; TRBD1 matches 11 bases. The CDR3 consists of 16 residues. J lost 0 bases, V lost 1 base, and 2 bases had no gene match. Germline loops: CDR1 WNHNN, CDR2 SYGVQD (reference sequence). CDR3 protein: CASSEWGTGGSYEQYF. The sequenced CDR3 bases are TGCGCCAGCAGTGAGTGGGGGACAGGGGGCTCCTACGAG.

This clone was detected only a few times. The CDR3 here is CASSPQTGLRGSVYDYTF. The CDR3 bases that were read are TGTGCCAGTAGTCCACAGACAGGTCTCCGAGGGAGCGTCTACGAC. This chain joins TRBV19 and TRBJ1-2; D perhaps matches TRBD1 (6 bases). The CDR3 is cut off 3 residues early in the read; its end comes from the germline J gene. CDR3 length equals 18 residues. Germline assignment: CDR1 LNHDA and CDR2 SQIVND (reference sequence).

There are a few counts of this clone. The junction shows a germline mismatch at one end, possibly a read error. The missing CDR3 end, 3 residues past where the read stops, is filled in from the germline J gene. The chain employs TRBV7-7 and TRBJ2-3, with 7 bases matching TRBD2. The germline gives CDR1 SSHAT, CDR2 FNYEAQ (reference sequence). The CDR3 extends over 16 amino acids. CDR3 in amino acids: CASSLDRTSSSETQYF. The part of the CDR3 DNA that was read is TGTGCTAGCAGCTTAGATAGGACTAGTTCGTCAGAGACG. Full variable domain (missing parts from reference TRBV7-7 and TRBJ2-3): GAGVSQSPRYKVTKRGQDVTLRCDPISSHATLYWYQQALGQGPEFLTYFNYEAQPDKSGLPSDRFSAERPEGSISTLTIQRTEQRDSAMYRCASSLDRTSSSETQYFGPGTRLTVL.

There are a few counts of this clone. The read ends 3 residues early relative to the CDR3; the germline J gene fills the gap. The chain recombines TRBV5-4 with TRBJ2-7; 11 nucleotides align to TRBD1. CDR3 size: 15 residues. With 4 bases clipped from V and 5 bases from J, the junction kept 8 bases outside the gene matches. Germline CDR1 is SGHNT and CDR2 is YYREEE (reference sequence). CDR3 bases read: TGTGCCAGCAGCGACAGGACAGGGGGCTTGGACGAG. Protein sequence: CASSDRTGGLDE. In full, the CDR3 reads CASSDRTGGLDEQYF.

In this sample, this clone turned up a few times. A much larger clone sits a single nucleotide away, making a read error possible. The sequenced fragment ends 3 residues before the CDR3 boundary, so the rest is inferred from the germline J gene. J is TRBJ2-2 and V is TRBV6-4, with TRBD2 matching over 12 bases. This CDR3 is 17 amino acids long. Germline V gene data show CDR1 as MRHNA and CDR2 as SNTAGT. This CDR3 is CASSDWTSGTGANVLFF. Partial CDR3 DNA: TGTGCCAGCAGTGACTGGACTAGCGGGACCGGGGCCAACGTG.

This clone was counted at least ten times. The read is 3 residues too short to cover the CDR3 end, so that end is filled in from the germline J gene. This chain connects TRBV20-1 to TRBJ2-7; 15 bases are shared with TRBD2. The CDR3 runs 18 residues. Trimming cost V 0 bases and J 2 bases; bases outside gene matches: 8. The germline V gene has CDR1 DFQATT and CDR2 SNEGSKA (reference sequence). The sequenced part of the CDR3 DNA is TGCAGTGCTAGAGATCCCGGGACTAGCGGGAGGCCGGCCTACGAG. As protein: CSARDPGTSGRPAYE. The entire CDR3 reads CSARDPGTSGRPAYEQYF.

This clone was detected many times. The observed sequence ends 3 residues before the CDR3 terminus, with the missing tail filled in from the germline J gene. The chain employs TRBV20-1 and TRBJ1-1; 7 bases are a match to TRBD1. The CDR3 is made up of 13 amino acids. Germline values: CDR1 DFQATT, CDR2 SNEGSKA (reference sequence). With 8 bases clipped from V and 1 base from J, the junction kept 7 bases outside the gene matches. The covered CDR3 bases are TGCAGTACCCCGGGACAGTGGAACACTGAA. It translates to CSTPGQWNTE. The whole CDR3 region reads CSTPGQWNTEAFF.

This clone showed up many times. CDR3 residues: CASSTYGTNSNQPQHF. The CDR3 DNA, read in part, is TGTGCCAGTAGTACGTACGGGACAAATAGCAATCAGCCC. The chain combines TRBV19 with TRBJ1-5, with D possibly TRBD1 on 6 matching bases. The sequence runs out 3 residues before the end of the CDR3; the remainder is reconstructed from the germline J gene. CDR1 LNHDA and CDR2 SQIVND come from the germline V gene (reference sequence). This CDR3 contains 16 residues. Deletions cut 4 bases from V and 0 bases from J, with 13 bases between.

With regard to this clone: The read gets to within 3 residues of the CDR3 end, and the germline J gene fills in the rest. This chain connects TRBV7-9 to TRBJ2-4; possible D gene TRBD2, 7 bases. V was clipped by 3 bases and J by 8 bases, with 14 bases between them. The CDR3 covers 14 residues. Germline-derived CDR1 and CDR2 are SEHNR and FQNEAQ (reference sequence). CDR3 residues: CASSLGGAGDIQYF. The covered CDR3 bases are TGTGCCAGCAGCTTGGGGGGGGCAGGGGACATT.

With regard to this clone: The CDR3 end lies 3 residues beyond the end of the read and is filled in from the germline J gene. The genes are TRBV6-1 and TRBJ1-5; 9 positions agree with TRBD1. The J segment lost 7 bases and the V segment lost 2 bases, leaving 12 bases of the junction unmatched. This CDR3 comprises 17 residues. The V gene's germline CDR1 is MNHNS and CDR2 SASEGT. The CDR3 protein is CASSERVNRGRPQPQHF. Partial CDR3 DNA: TGTGCCAGCAGTGAAAGGGTAAACAGGGGGCGGCCCCAGCCC.

The table lists this clone with many counts. The read finishes 3 residues shy of the CDR3 end, and the germline J gene is used to complete it. The chain carries TRBV30 and TRBJ1-5; 8 positions agree with TRBD1. The CDR3 consists of 14 residues. Germline V gene sequence: CDR1 GTSNPN, CDR2 SVGIG (reference sequence). Trimming cost V 5 bases and J 2 bases; bases outside gene matches: 5. The covered CDR3 bases are TGTGCCTGGGCAACGACAGGGGGCAATCAGCCC. The encoded protein is CAWATTGGNQP. The full-length CDR3 reads as CAWATTGGNQPQHF.

This clone has a count of ten or more. Coverage ceases 3 residues before the CDR3 finishes, and the germline J gene fills in the end. The chain uses TRBV5-4 and TRBJ1-1; the D is unclear. Trimming shortened V by 2 bases and J by 0 bases, and 5 bases separated the two germline ends. Germline V CDR1 and CDR2: SGHNT, YYREEE (reference sequence). The CDR3 is 13 residues long. CDR3 amino acids: CASSFQVNTEAFF. CDR3 bases read: TGTGCCAGCAGCTTTCAGGTGAACACTGAA.

This clone was recorded many times. Sequencing ends 3 residues short of the CDR3 end; the germline J gene provides the rest. Other nucleotide sequences in the sample specify the same CDR3. This rearrangement joins TRBV20-1 to TRBJ1-1, with D perhaps TRBD1 (5 bases). Trimming removed 4 bases from V and 2 bases from J, with 8 bases in between. The germline gives CDR1 DFQATT, CDR2 SNEGSKA (reference sequence). The CDR3 totals 12 residues. CDR3 bases read: TGCAGTGCTATGGGGCCCAACACTGAA. Protein sequence: CSAMGPNTE. The entire CDR3 is CSAMGPNTEAFF.

In this sample, this clone turned up many times. The CDR3 is cut off 3 residues early in the read; its end comes from the germline J gene. The chain links TRBV30 to TRBJ1-1, with 9 bases lining up with TRBD1. This CDR3 region has 17 residues. With V trimmed by 0 bases and J by 0 bases, 8 bases remained unmatched. CDR1 GTSNPN and CDR2 SVGIG come from the germline V gene (reference sequence). This CDR3 is CAWSVRRTGVMNTEAFF. The CDR3 bases that were read are TGTGCCTGGAGTGTACGCCGGACAGGGGTGATGAACACTGAA. The variable domain in full, completed from reference TRBV30 and TRBJ1-1, reads SQTIHQWPATLVQPVGSPLSLECTVEGTSNPNLYWYRQAAGRGLQLLFYSVGIGQISSEVPQNLSASRPQDRQFILSSKKLLLSDSGFYLCAWSVRRTGVMNTEAFFGQGTRLTVV.

At least ten counts were recorded for this clone. The observed sequence ends 3 residues before the CDR3 terminus, with the missing tail filled in from the germline J gene. The chain joins TRBV24-1 to TRBJ2-7, with D possibly matching TRBD1 (6 bases). V lost 7 bases, J lost 0 bases, and 9 bases lay in between. Germline-derived CDR1 and CDR2 are KGHDR and SFDVKD. The CDR3 totals 13 residues. CDR3: CATRGDNSYEQYF. The sequenced CDR3 bases are TGTGCCACCAGGGGGGACAACTCCTACGAG.

For this clone: Read data end 3 residues before the CDR3 end; the end is taken from the germline J gene. V is TRBV5-1 and J is TRBJ1-1; a possible D gene is TRBD1 (6 bases). Trimming took off 3 bases at V and 5 bases at J, with 11 bases between the two ends. The CDR3 extends over 13 amino acids. Germline CDR1 reads SGHRS; CDR2 reads YFSETQ. The part of the CDR3 DNA that was read is TGCGCCAGCAGCTCCGTACAGGGAACTGAA. This gives the protein CASSSVQGTE. Given in full, the CDR3 is CASSSVQGTEAFF.

This clone was seen ten or more times. The observed sequence ends 3 residues before the CDR3 terminus, with the missing tail filled in from the germline J gene. This chain links TRBV18 with TRBJ2-3, with D perhaps matching TRBD1 (7 bases). Germline V CDR1 and CDR2: KGHSH, LQKENI. The CDR3 is 14 amino acids. V lost 5 bases to trimming and J lost 3 bases, with 12 bases between them. The CDR3 sequence: CASSLTGTTDTQYF. Incomplete CDR3 DNA: TGTGCCAGCTCATTGACAGGGACTACAGATACG.

This clone was counted ten times or more. Read coverage stops 3 residues before the CDR3 terminus; the germline J gene supplies the remainder. The sample carries other DNA sequences with the same CDR3. The chain recombines TRBV19 with TRBJ2-2, with TRBD1 matching 11 bases. CDR1 LNHDA and CDR2 SQIVND come from the germline V gene (reference sequence). J was trimmed by 4 bases and V by 8 bases; bases with no gene match: 3. The CDR3 length is 14 residues. The sequenced CDR3 bases are TGTGCCAGTTCCGGGACAGGGGGCACCGGGGAG. Its translation: CASSGTGGTGE. In full, the CDR3 reads CASSGTGGTGELFF. Filled out from reference TRBV19 and TRBJ2-2, the complete variable domain reads DGGITQSPKYLFRKEGQNVTLSCEQNLNHDAMYWYRQDPGQGLRLIYYSQIVNDFQKGDIAEGYSVSREKKESFPLTVTSAQKNPTAFYLCASSGTGGTGELFFGEGSRLTVL.

This clone was counted a few times. The read ends 3 residues before the CDR3 terminus; that terminus is restored from the germline J gene. J is TRBJ2-7 and V is TRBV11-2; 8 bases are a match to TRBD1. The trim removed 5 bases at V and 2 bases at J, leaving 5 bases unmatched. Germline V gene sequence: CDR1 SGHAT, CDR2 FQNNGV. This CDR3 has 14 residues. CDR3 sequence reads: CASSQTGVPYEQYF. CDR3 bases read: TGTGCCAGCAGCCAGACAGGGGTTCCCTACGAG.

This clone was found many times. The read stops 3 residues short of the end of the CDR3; the missing end is completed from the germline J gene. The chain uses TRBV5-1 and TRBJ2-5; TRBD2 agrees at 7 bases. V shed 4 bases, J shed 2 bases, and the junction held 8 bases outside the gene matches. CDR3 length: 15 residues. The V gene's germline CDR1 is SGHRS and CDR2 YFSETQ. The part of the CDR3 DNA that was read is TGCGCCAGCAGCCACGCATTTAGCGGGCAAGAGACC. Its translation is CASSHAFSGQET. The entire CDR3 protein is CASSHAFSGQETQYF.

This clone appeared many times. The CDR3 end falls 3 residues outside the read, so it is completed with the germline J gene. The chain has TRBV20-1 and TRBJ2-4, with TRBD2 matching over 14 bases. Trimming cost V 0 bases and J 0 bases; bases outside gene matches: 7. Germline lookup yields CDR1 DFQATT and CDR2 SNEGSKA (reference sequence). The CDR3 is 19 amino acids. The chain's CDR3 is CSAREMTSGREEAKNIQYF. Incomplete CDR3 DNA: TGCAGTGCTAGAGAGATGACTAGCGGGAGGGAGGAAGCCAAAAACATT.

Many counts were recorded for this clone. The CDR3 goes on 3 residues after the read ends, and that part is filled in from the germline J gene. The genes are TRBV5-4 and TRBJ1-1; the D is unclear. The V and J ends lost 2 bases and 6 bases respectively, with 14 bases between them. The CDR3 length is 14 residues. Germline assignment: CDR1 SGHNT and CDR2 YYREEE (reference sequence). CDR3 sequence: CASSLERVSSEAFF. Partial CDR3 DNA: TGTGCCAGCAGCTTAGAAAGGGTGAGCTCTGAA.

To note about this clone: The read terminates 3 residues ahead of where the CDR3 ends, so the germline J gene completes it. The chain combines TRBV6-1 with TRBJ2-7, with 7 nucleotides matching TRBD2. This CDR3 comprises 16 residues. V lost 0 bases, J lost 4 bases, and 9 bases stayed unmatched. From germline, CDR1 is MNHNS and CDR2 SASEGT. The chain's CDR3 is CASSEAVSEAGYEQYF. The CDR3 DNA, read in part, is TGTGCCAGCAGTGAAGCGGTGAGCGAAGCGGGATACGAG.

This clone was counted at least ten times. The CDR3 here is CAWIGQGGTGELFF. The CDR3 DNA, read in part, is TGTGCCTGGATAGGGCAGGGAGGAACCGGGGAG. This rearrangement joins TRBV30 to TRBJ2-2; D is perhaps TRBD2 (6 bases). Read coverage stops 3 residues before the CDR3 terminus; the germline J gene supplies the remainder. Deletions cut 4 bases from V and 5 bases from J, with 14 bases between. The CDR3 runs to 14 residues. Germline lookup yields CDR1 GTSNPN and CDR2 SVGIG (reference sequence).

Notes on this clone: Read data end 3 residues before the CDR3 end; the end is taken from the germline J gene. The chain combines TRBV2 with TRBJ1-2; a possible D gene is TRBD1 (5 bases). This CDR3 contains 14 residues. Per germline, CDR1 SNHLY and CDR2 FYNNEI. V lost 5 bases and J lost 4, with 14 bases in between. The DNA read from the CDR3 is TGTGCCAGCAGTTCGAATATGAGGGGCTATGGC. Protein: CASSSNMRGYG. The whole CDR3 reads CASSSNMRGYGYTF.

This clone was counted at least ten times. Sequencing ends 3 residues short of the CDR3 end; the germline J gene provides the rest. The chain carries TRBV5-1 and TRBJ2-1; perhaps TRBD2 as D (5 bases). Germline loops: CDR1 SGHRS, CDR2 YFSETQ. The CDR3 runs to 16 residues. Trimming took 0 bases from V and 0 from J, leaving 10 bases between them. CDR3 residues: CASSLVRVSSYNEQFF. The covered CDR3 bases are TGCGCCAGCAGCTTGGTGCGGGTTAGCTCCTACAATGAG.

The sample holds a few counts of this clone. Read coverage stops 3 residues before the CDR3 terminus; the germline J gene supplies the remainder. The rearrangement links TRBV18 to TRBJ2-7; D call uncertain. The CDR3 runs to 15 residues. Trimming took 3 bases from V and 6 from J, leaving 18 bases between them. The germline gives CDR1 KGHSH, CDR2 LQKENI. The CDR3 loop reads CASSPTAGASAEQYF. The part of the CDR3 DNA that was read is TGTGCCAGCTCACCTACAGCCGGCGCCTCGGCCGAG.